One sample yielded the 14 T cell receptor beta chains listed below, sequenced in a study of T cells in localized non-small cell lung cancer. The table came from immunoSEQ multiplex PCR; TCRdb's copy has only in-frame clones and leaves some out. The sample lists 34,000 or so clones, 93% occurring once. This material consisted of peripheral blood, taken before any cancer treatment. The source is a female donor over 55 with stage I lung adenocarcinoma.

This rearrangement joins TRBV18 to TRBJ1-4; maybe TRBD1 (6 bases). Trimming removed 6 bases from V and 7 bases from J, with 18 bases in between. This CDR3 has 15 residues. In germline, CDR1 is KGHSH, CDR2 LQKENI. The CDR3: CASSPQQGGGEKLFF. The CDR3, as DNA: TGTGCCAGCTCGCCTCAACAGGGTGGGGGTGAAAAACTGTTTTTT.

The V gene is TRBV18, the J gene TRBJ2-2, with TRBD1 identical over 7 bases. Germline CDR1 reads KGHSH; CDR2 reads LQKENI. V gave up 3 bases and J gave up 0 bases; unmatched junction bases: 1. This CDR3 contains 15 residues. Here the CDR3 DNA reads TGTGCCAGCTCACCGGGGACAGCGAACACCGGGGAGCTGTTTTTT. As protein: CASSPGTANTGELFF.

The chain uses TRBV7-9 and TRBJ2-2; 9 positions match TRBD1. Trimming at V came to 6 bases and at J to 5 bases, leaving 13 bases not matched to a gene. This CDR3 is 17 amino acids long. Germline CDR1 and CDR2: SEHNR and FQNEAQ (reference sequence). DNA for the CDR3: TGTGCCAGCAGTCCTATCCCATGGACAGGGGTTACCGGGGAGCTGTTTTTT. This translates into CASSPIPWTGVTGELFF.

This rearrangement joins TRBV29-1 to TRBJ1-1; D remains unclear. Deletions cut 4 bases from V and 0 bases from J, with 12 bases between. From germline, CDR1 is SQVTM and CDR2 ANQGSEA. The CDR3 totals 14 residues. The CDR3 sequence: CSVGVPTLNTEAFF. In DNA form, the CDR3 reads TGCAGCGTTGGGGTCCCAACACTGAACACTGAAGCTTTCTTT. Supplemented by reference TRBV29-1 and TRBJ1-1, the full variable domain reads SAVISQKPSRDICQRGTSLTIQCQVDSQVTMMFWYRQQPGQSLTLIATANQGSEATYESGFVIDKFPISRPNLTFSTLTVSNMSPEDSSIYLCSVGVPTLNTEAFFGQGTRLTVV.

The V call is TRBV10-3, the J call TRBJ2-1, with a weak D call TRBD2 (6 bases). V was shortened by 4 bases and J by 0 bases, with 10 bases between the two germline ends. Germline CDR1 is ENHRY and CDR2 is SYGVKD. CDR3 size: 15 residues. The CDR3 here is CAISVAGFSYNEQFF. CDR3 in DNA: TGTGCCATCAGTGTCGCGGGATTCTCCTACAATGAGCAGTTCTTC.

A single count supports this clone. This chain links TRBV28 with TRBJ1-2; 8 bases match TRBD1. The CDR3 runs 14 residues. The V gene's germline CDR1 is MDHEN and CDR2 SYDVKM. V dropped 3 bases and J dropped 3; count of bases not matched to a gene: 3. In nucleotides, the CDR3 is TGTGCCAGCAGTTTTGCGGACAGGGACTATGGCTACACCTTC. This codes for CASSFADRDYGYTF.

The chain is built from TRBV28 and TRBJ2-7; D remains unclear. CDR3 size: 11 residues. Germline V gene sequence: CDR1 MDHEN, CDR2 SYDVKM. V dropped 6 bases and J dropped 4 bases, with 7 bases sitting between them. The CDR3: CASRTRYEQYF. The CDR3 nucleotides are TGTGCCAGCAGAACTCGATACGAGCAGTACTTC.

V is TRBV6-6 and J is TRBJ1-2; D may be TRBD1 (6 bases). Looked up from germline, CDR1 is MNHNY and CDR2 is SVGAGI (reference sequence). V dropped 6 bases and J dropped 7 bases, with 12 bases sitting between them. The CDR3 is 12 residues long. CDR3 sequence (DNA): TGTGCCAGCAGCACTGACAGGTTTGGCTACACCTTC. It translates to CASSTDRFGYTF.

The chain is built from TRBV18 and TRBJ2-6; D is unresolved. In germline, CDR1 is KGHSH, CDR2 LQKENI. V lost 3 bases, J lost 11 bases, and 5 bases lay in between. This CDR3 spans 11 amino acids. The CDR3 sequence: CASSPSDVLTF. The DNA for the CDR3 is TGTGCCAGCTCACCCTCGGACGTCCTGACTTTC.

The rearrangement uses TRBV29-1 and TRBJ1-2; 11 bases match TRBD1. CDR3 length: 13 residues. The germline CDR1 and CDR2 sequences are SQVTM and ANQGSEA. The trim removed 7 bases at V and 8 bases at J, leaving 9 bases unmatched. As DNA, the CDR3 is TGCAGCGCCCCACGGGACAGGGGGTTAGGCTACACCTTC. It encodes CSAPRDRGLGYTF.

The gene calls are TRBV7-2 and TRBJ2-3; unclear D gene. CDR3 size: 13 residues. V gave up 4 bases and J gave up 2 bases, with 7 bases separating them. Germline V gene lookup returns CDR1 SGHTA and CDR2 FQGNSA. In DNA, the CDR3 is TGTGCCAGCAGCTCCTCGGTCACAGATACGCAGTATTTT. Translated: CASSSSVTDTQYF.

The chain links TRBV27 to TRBJ2-1; 11 bases line up with TRBD2. Germline CDR1 is MNHEY and CDR2 is SMNVEV (reference sequence). V shed 0 bases, J shed 9 bases, and the junction held 10 bases outside the gene matches. The CDR3 is 17 residues long. The chain's CDR3 is CASSLSRLAGGPVEQFF. DNA of the CDR3: TGTGCCAGCAGTTTATCAAGATTAGCGGGGGGGCCGGTTGAGCAGTTCTTC.

This chain uses TRBV28 with TRBJ2-7; weak D call: TRBD1 (6 bases). The germline CDR1 and CDR2 sequences are MDHEN and SYDVKM. The CDR3 totals 14 residues. V was trimmed by 5 bases and J by 6 bases, leaving 17 bases between them. CDR3 region: CASSNSGTLTEQYF. CDR3 coding DNA: TGTGCCAGCAGTAACTCGGGGACACTTACCGAGCAGTACTTC.

The rearrangement links TRBV7-2 to TRBJ2-1, with 8 bases matching TRBD2. The CDR3 loop spans 15 amino acids. V shed 0 bases and J 8 bases; nucleotides not matched to a gene: 6. Germline loops: CDR1 SGHTA, CDR2 FQGNSA. CDR3 bases: TGTGCCAGCAGCTTAGCCGGGGGGGTGGAGTATGAGCAGTTCTTC. Amino acid sequence: CASSLAGGVEYEQFF. Full variable domain (rest looked up from reference TRBV7-2 and TRBJ2-1): GAGVSQSPSNKVTEKGKDVELRCDPISGHTALYWYRQSLGQGLEFLIYFQGNSAPDKSGLPSDRFSAERTGGSVSTLTIQRTQQEDSAVYLCASSLAGGVEYEQFFGPGTRLTVL.